This TCR beta chain is from a study of T-cell reconstitution after alpha-beta-depleted transplantation in children. Broader study findings: The study reportedly traced alpha-beta T cells about two months after transplant to several hundred expanded graft clones. Some patients showed high day-60 TCRbeta diversity, which derived from surviving recipient T cells and thymic progenitors. T-cell counts and diversity at one year post-transplant came mainly from newly produced T cells.

The CDR3 is 11 residues long. Trimming removed 6 bases at V and 3 bases at J, with 6 bases between. The germline gives CDR1 DFQATT, CDR2 SNEGSKA (reference sequence). This clonotype was counted many times. The antigen remains unidentified. Unique molecular identifiers were built into the TCRbeta library. TCRdb re-analysed the PCR reads in MiXCR, keeping a single row per CDR3 protein. The sample lists approximately 190,000 distinct CDR3 sequences, just under 6.5% occurring once. The genes are TRBV20-1 and TRBJ1-5; D ambiguous. The receptor comes from a girl less than two years old with combined immunodeficiency, due to receive a stem cell transplant. Sample: PBMCs, taken before TCRalphabeta/CD19-depleted stem cell transplant. This CDR3 is CSAMDNQPQHF. In DNA, the CDR3 is TGCAGTGCCATGGACAATCAGCCCCAGCATTTT.